The T cell receptor (beta chain) under discussion was sequenced for a study of blood T cell repertoires in COVID-19. As for the study in general: Acute-phase and convalescent COVID-19 samples originated in the United States, Italy and Spain.

This clone showed up just once. The CDR3 length is 18 residues. Germline V gives CDR1 SGHTA, CDR2 FQGNSA. V shed 1 base and J shed 0 bases, with 13 bases lying between them. Source study methods: Researchers report that nucleated cell counts were estimated from reference gene primer amplification. Assay: immunoSEQ multiplex PCR; the TCRdb copy retains only in-frame clones and omits some. V, J and clone size were drawn from that table, and D and trimming were deduced from the DNA. Of 63,000 or so clones in the sample, approximately 79% were seen once. The chain recombines TRBV7-2 with TRBJ1-6; D is possibly TRBD1 (5 bases). This clonotype was sampled from a man aged 80 or over with active COVID-19. Sequenced material: peripheral blood. The CDR3 spells CASSLGWGGSSYNSPLHF. The CDR3 DNA reads as TGTGCCAGCAGCTTAGGATGGGGGGGGAGCTCCTATAATTCACCCCTCCACTTT.